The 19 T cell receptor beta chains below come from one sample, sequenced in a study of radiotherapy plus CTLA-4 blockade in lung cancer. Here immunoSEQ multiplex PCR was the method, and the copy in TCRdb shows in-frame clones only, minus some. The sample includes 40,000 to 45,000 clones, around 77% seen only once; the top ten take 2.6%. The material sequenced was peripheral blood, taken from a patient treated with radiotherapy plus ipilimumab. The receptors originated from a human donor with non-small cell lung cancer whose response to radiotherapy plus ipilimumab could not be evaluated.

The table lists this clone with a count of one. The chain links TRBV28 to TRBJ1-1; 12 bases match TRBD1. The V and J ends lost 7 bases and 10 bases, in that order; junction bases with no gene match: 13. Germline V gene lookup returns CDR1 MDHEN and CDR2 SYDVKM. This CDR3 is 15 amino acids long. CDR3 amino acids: CASNPPGGQGALAFF. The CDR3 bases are TGTGCCAGCAACCCACCCGGGGGACAGGGGGCGTTAGCTTTCTTT.

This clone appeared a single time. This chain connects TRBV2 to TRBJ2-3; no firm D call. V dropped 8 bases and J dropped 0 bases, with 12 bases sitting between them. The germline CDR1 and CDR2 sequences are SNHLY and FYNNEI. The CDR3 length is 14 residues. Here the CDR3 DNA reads TGTGCCAGCGGCGCTGACTTTAGCACAGATACGCAGTATTTT. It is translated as CASGADFSTDTQYF.

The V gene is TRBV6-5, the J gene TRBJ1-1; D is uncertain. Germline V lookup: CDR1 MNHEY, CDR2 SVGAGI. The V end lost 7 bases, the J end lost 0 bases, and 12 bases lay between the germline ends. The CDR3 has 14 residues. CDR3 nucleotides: TGTGCCAGCAAAGCGGGAGCCATGAACACTGAAGCTTTCTTT. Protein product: CASKAGAMNTEAFF.

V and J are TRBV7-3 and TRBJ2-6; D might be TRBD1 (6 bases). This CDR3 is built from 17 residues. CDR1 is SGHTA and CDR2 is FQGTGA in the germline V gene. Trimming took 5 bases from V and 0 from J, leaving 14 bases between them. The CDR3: CASSLGTLVSGANVLTF. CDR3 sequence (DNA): TGTGCCAGCAGCCTCGGGACACTAGTCTCTGGGGCCAACGTCCTGACTTTC.

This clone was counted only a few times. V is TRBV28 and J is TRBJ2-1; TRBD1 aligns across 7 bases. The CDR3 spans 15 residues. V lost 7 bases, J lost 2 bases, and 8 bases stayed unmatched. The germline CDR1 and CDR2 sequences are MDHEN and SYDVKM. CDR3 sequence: CASTPYGTAYNEQFF. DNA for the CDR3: TGTGCCAGCACCCCGTATGGGACAGCCTACAATGAGCAGTTCTTC.

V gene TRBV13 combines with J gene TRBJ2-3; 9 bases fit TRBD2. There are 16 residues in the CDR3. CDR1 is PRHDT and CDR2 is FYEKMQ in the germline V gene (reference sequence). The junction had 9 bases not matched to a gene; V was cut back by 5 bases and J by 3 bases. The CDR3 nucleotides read TGTGCCAGCAGCCGCTCTCTAGCGGGGAATACAGATACGCAGTATTTT. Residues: CASSRSLAGNTDTQYF.

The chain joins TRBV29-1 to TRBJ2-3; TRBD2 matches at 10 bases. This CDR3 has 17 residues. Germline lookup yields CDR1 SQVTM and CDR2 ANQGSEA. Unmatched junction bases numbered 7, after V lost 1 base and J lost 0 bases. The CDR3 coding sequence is TGCAGCGTTGAAGGCGGGGAACTAGCGGGGAGCACAGATACGCAGTATTTT. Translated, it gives CSVEGGELAGSTDTQYF.

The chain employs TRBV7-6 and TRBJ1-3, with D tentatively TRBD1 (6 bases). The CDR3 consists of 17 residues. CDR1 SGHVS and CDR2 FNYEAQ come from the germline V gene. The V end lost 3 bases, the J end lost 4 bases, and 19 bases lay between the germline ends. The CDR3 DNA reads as TGTGCCAGCAGCTTGATGACAGGAACAAATTTAGGAAACACCATATATTTT. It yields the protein CASSLMTGTNLGNTIYF.

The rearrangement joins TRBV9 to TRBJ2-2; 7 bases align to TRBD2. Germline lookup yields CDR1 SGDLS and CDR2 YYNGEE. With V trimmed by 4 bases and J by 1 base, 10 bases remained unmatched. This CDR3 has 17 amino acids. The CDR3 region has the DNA TGTGCCAGCAGCATCGGGGGGTCGGGGGGGAACACCGGGGAGCTGTTTTTT. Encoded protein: CASSIGGSGGNTGELFF.

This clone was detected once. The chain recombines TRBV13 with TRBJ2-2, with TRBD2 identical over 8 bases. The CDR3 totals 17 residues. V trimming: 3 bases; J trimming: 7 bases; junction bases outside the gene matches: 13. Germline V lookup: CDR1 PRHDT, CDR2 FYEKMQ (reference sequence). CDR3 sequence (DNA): TGTGCCAGCAGCTTGAAAACTAGCGGAGCGGCAAACGGGGAGCTGTTTTTT. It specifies CASSLKTSGAANGELFF.

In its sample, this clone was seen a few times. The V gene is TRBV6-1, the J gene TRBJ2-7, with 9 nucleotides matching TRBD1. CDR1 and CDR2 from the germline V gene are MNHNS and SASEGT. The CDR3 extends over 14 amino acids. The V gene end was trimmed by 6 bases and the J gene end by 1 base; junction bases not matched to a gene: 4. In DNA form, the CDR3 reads TGTGCCAGCAGCCCAGACAGGGGGTCCTACGAGCAGTACTTC. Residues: CASSPDRGSYEQYF.

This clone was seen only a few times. CDR3 in DNA: TGTGCCATCAGCGACAGGGGAATAGGCCAGCCCCAGCATTTT. It encodes CAISDRGIGQPQHF. This chain joins TRBV10-3 and TRBJ1-5, with 8 positions matching TRBD1. The junction had 8 bases not matched to a gene; V was cut back by 6 bases and J by 7 bases. This CDR3 is built from 14 residues. CDR1 is ENHRY and CDR2 is SYGVKD in the germline V gene.

The CDR3 nucleotides are TGTGCCAGCGGATTGACTAGCGGCCTACAAGAGACCCAGTACTTC. It specifies CASGLTSGLQETQYF. The V and J genes are TRBV7-6 and TRBJ2-5; 9 nucleotides match TRBD2. This CDR3 spans 15 amino acids. Germline V gives CDR1 SGHVS, CDR2 FNYEAQ. V lost 8 bases and J lost 2; bases outside the gene matches: 9.

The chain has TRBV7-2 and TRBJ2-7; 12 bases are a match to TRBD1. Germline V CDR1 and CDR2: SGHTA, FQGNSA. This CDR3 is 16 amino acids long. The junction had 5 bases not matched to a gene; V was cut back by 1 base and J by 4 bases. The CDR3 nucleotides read TGTGCCAGCAGCTTAGGGGGGACAGGGGGCGCGTACGAGCAGTACTTC. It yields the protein CASSLGGTGGAYEQYF. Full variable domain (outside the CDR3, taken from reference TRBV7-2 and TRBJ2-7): GAGVSQSPSNKVTEKGKDVELRCDPISGHTALYWYRQSLGQGLEFLIYFQGNSAPDKSGLPSDRFSAERTGGSVSTLTIQRTQQEDSAVYLCASSLGGTGGAYEQYFGPGTRLTVT.

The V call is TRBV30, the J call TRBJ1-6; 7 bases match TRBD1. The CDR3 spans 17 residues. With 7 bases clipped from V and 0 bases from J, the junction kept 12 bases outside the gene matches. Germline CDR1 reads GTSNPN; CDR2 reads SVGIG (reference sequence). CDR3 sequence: CASKGVQGSSYNSPLHF. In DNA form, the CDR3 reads TGTGCCTCCAAAGGCGTACAGGGGAGCTCCTATAATTCACCCCTCCACTTT.

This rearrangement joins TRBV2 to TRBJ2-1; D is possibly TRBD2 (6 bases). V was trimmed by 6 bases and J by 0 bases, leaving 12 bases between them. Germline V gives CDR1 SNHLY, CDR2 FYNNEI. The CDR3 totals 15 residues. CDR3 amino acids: CASRTGASSYNEQFF. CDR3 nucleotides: TGTGCCAGCAGAACGGGAGCCAGCTCCTACAATGAGCAGTTCTTC.

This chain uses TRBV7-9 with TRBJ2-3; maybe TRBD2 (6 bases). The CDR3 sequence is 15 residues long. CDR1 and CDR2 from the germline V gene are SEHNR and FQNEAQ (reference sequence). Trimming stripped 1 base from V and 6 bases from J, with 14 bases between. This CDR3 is CASSLGLPGVDTQYF. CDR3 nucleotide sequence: TGTGCCAGCAGCTTAGGACTCCCGGGGGTGGATACGCAGTATTTT.

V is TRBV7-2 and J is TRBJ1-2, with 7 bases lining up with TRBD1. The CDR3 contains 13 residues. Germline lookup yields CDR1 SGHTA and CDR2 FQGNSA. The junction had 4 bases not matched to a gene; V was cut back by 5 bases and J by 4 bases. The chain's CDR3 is CASSSQGVYGYTF. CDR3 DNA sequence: TGTGCCAGCAGCAGCCAGGGGGTCTATGGCTACACCTTC.

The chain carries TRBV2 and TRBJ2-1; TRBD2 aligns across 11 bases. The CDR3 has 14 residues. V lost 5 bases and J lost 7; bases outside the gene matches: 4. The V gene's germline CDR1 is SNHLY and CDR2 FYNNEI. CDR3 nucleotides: TGTGCCAGCAGTCCACTAGCGGGGGTTAATGAGCAGTTCTTC. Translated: CASSPLAGVNEQFF.